This T cell receptor (beta chain) was identified during a study of cytomegalovirus exposure and HLA in healthy donors. Notes on the study in general: A link between a missense DCLRE1C variant and TCR beta V- and J-gene trimming emerged from a later analysis.

As concerns this clone: Its antigen is unknown.

PCR employed 60 Vbeta and 13 Jbeta primers. The method was immunoSEQ multiplex PCR; TCRdb's version includes in-frame clones alone and lacks a portion of them. The sample contains some 120,000 clones, about 76% of which appear only once. The CDR3 is 15 residues long. V was shortened by 4 bases and J by 2 bases, with 16 bases between the two germline ends. In germline, CDR1 is SGHDT, CDR2 YYEEEE. The J gene is TRBJ2-7, the V gene TRBV5-6; D may be TRBD2 (7 bases). Specimen: PBMCs. This TCR was recovered from a man aged 30 to 45 in good health and CMV-seropositive. This CDR3 is CASSGGGHLPYEQYF. The CDR3 bases are TGTGCCAGCAGCGGGGGGGGGCACCTTCCCTACGAGCAGTACTTC.